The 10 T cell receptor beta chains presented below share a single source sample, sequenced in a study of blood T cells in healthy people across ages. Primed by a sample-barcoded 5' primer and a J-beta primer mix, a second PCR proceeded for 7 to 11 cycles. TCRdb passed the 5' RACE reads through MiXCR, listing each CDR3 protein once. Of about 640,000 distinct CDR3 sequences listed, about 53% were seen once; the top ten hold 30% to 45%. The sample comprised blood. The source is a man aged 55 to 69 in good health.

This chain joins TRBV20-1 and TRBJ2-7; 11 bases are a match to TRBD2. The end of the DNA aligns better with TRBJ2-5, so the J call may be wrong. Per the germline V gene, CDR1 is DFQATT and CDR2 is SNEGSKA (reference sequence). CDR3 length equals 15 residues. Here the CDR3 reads CSARSRLAGRQTQYF. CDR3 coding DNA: TGCAGTGCTAGATCAAGACTAGCGGGGAGGCAGACCCAGTACTTC.

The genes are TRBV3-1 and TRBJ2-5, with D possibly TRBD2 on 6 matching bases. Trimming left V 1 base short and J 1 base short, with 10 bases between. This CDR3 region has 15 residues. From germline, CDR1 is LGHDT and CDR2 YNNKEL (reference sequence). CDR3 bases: TGTGCCAGCAGCCAAGTCGAAGCGGGCCAAGAGACCCAGTACTTC. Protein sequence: CASSQVEAGQETQYF.

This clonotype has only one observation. DNA for the CDR3: TGTGCTAGTGGTTTGGTACCGGCGGGACAGGGTGGCTACACCTTC. Amino acids: CASGLVPAGQGGYTF. V gene TRBV12-5 combines with J gene TRBJ1-2; 9 nucleotides line up with TRBD1. Germline values: CDR1 LGHNT, CDR2 FRNRAP. Trimming took 0 bases from V and 7 from J; bases not matched to a gene: 6. The CDR3 spans 15 residues.

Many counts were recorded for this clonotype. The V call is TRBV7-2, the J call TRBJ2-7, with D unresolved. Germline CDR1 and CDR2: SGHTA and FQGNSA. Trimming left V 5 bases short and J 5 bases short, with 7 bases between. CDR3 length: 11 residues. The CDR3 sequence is CASSRGDEQYF. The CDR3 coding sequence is TGTGCCAGCAGCCGAGGTGACGAGCAGTACTTC.

CDR3 nucleotides: TGTGCCAGCAGTTACGAAAGGGGGGTTGGTGGCTACACCTTC. It yields the protein CASSYERGVGGYTF. V and J are TRBV6-6 and TRBJ1-2, with D perhaps matching TRBD1 (6 bases). The germline CDR1 and CDR2 sequences are MNHNY and SVGAGI (reference sequence). The CDR3 has 14 residues. V dropped 2 bases and J dropped 7 bases, with 14 bases sitting between them.

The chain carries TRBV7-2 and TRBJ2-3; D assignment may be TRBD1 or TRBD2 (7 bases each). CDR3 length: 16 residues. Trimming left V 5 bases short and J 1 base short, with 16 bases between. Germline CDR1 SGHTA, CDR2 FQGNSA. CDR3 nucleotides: TGTGCCAGCAGCCCGCGGGGAGGGGGCGGCACAGATACGCAGTATTTT. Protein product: CASSPRGGGGTDTQYF.

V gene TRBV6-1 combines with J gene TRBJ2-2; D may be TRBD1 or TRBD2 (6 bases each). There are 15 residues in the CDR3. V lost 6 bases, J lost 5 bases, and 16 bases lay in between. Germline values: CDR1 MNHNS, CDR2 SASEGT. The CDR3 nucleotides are TGTGCCAGCAGCCTCTCGGGGGCTAGGACCGGGGAGCTGTTTTTT. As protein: CASSLSGARTGELFF.

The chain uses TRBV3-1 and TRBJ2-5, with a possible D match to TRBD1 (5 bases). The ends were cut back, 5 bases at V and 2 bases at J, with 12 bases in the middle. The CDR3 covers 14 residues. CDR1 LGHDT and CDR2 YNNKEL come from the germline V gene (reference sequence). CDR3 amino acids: CASSFRVGQETQYF. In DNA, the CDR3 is TGTGCCAGCAGCTTCAGGGTAGGGCAAGAGACCCAGTACTTC.

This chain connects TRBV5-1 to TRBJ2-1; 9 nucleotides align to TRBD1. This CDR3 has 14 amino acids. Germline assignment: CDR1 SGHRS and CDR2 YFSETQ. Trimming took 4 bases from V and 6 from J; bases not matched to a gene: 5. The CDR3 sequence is CASSPGTGFNEQFF. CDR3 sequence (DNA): TGCGCCAGCAGCCCCGGGACAGGGTTCAATGAGCAGTTCTTC.

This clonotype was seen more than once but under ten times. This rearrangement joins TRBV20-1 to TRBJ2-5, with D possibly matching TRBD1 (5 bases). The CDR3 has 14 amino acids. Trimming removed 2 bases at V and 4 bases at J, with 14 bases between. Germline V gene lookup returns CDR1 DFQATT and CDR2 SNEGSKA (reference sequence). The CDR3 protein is CSARTGVYRETQYF. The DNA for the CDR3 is TGCAGTGCTAGAACAGGAGTCTATCGAGAGACCCAGTACTTC.